A single sample is the source of the 11 T cell receptor beta chains below, sequenced in a study of OX40 agonist ivuxolimab in advanced cancers. Assay: immunoSEQ multiplex PCR; the TCRdb copy retains only in-frame clones and omits some. There are about 64,000 clones in the sample; roughly 80% occur only once, and approximately 1.3% lies in the top ten. This material consisted of CD4+ or CD8+ T cells sorted from blood, taken in a trial of the OX40 agonist ivuxolimab. Source of these receptors: an adult with an advanced solid tumor such as melanoma, head and neck, liver or kidney cancer.

The genes are TRBV2 and TRBJ2-1; D is unresolved. The CDR3 consists of 11 residues. V was pared by 6 bases and J by 6 bases, with 6 bases between. Per the germline V gene, CDR1 is SNHLY and CDR2 is FYNNEI. The chain's CDR3 is CASSRTNEQFF. In DNA, the CDR3 is TGTGCCAGCAGCCGTACCAATGAGCAGTTCTTC.

J is TRBJ2-7 and V is TRBV4-2; 14 bases align to TRBD2. Trimming took 4 bases from V and 7 from J; bases not matched to a gene: 12. The CDR3 is 17 amino acids. CDR1 and CDR2 from the germline V gene are LGHNA and YNFKEQ. The CDR3 nucleotides are TGTGCCAGCAGCCGCGGACTAGCGGGGGGTGCCGGCCGGGAGCAGTACTTC. As protein: CASSRGLAGGAGREQYF.

This clone has just one count. The V gene is TRBV6-1, the J gene TRBJ1-5; 7 nucleotides line up with TRBD1. CDR3 size: 15 residues. V gave up 4 bases and J gave up 1 base; unmatched junction bases: 4. Germline V CDR1 and CDR2: MNHNS, SASEGT. CDR3 bases: TGTGCCAGCAGTGTGGCAGGGGGAAGCAATCAGCCCCAGCATTTT. This sequence encodes CASSVAGGSNQPQHF.

This sequence joins TRBV5-1 and TRBJ2-3; TRBD1 aligns across 7 bases. This CDR3 contains 15 residues. The germline gives CDR1 SGHRS, CDR2 YFSETQ. J was trimmed by 0 bases and V by 2 bases; bases with no gene match: 3. As DNA, the CDR3 is TGCGCCAGCAGCTTACAGGGGCCTAGCACAGATACGCAGTATTTT. Translation: CASSLQGPSTDTQYF.

The V call is TRBV5-1, the J call TRBJ2-1, with D maybe TRBD1 (5 bases). Germline assignment: CDR1 SGHRS and CDR2 YFSETQ. The CDR3 extends over 15 amino acids. V was cut by 3 bases and J by 6 bases, with 16 bases left in between. The CDR3 nucleotides read TGCGCCAGCAGCTCCCAGGGTCTACTCTCCAATGAGCAGTTCTTC. The encoded protein is CASSSQGLLSNEQFF.

Comments on this clone: This CDR3 is also generated by other DNA sequences in the sample. This rearrangement joins TRBV5-1 to TRBJ2-5; no firm D call. The CDR3 spans 13 residues. Trimming pared 0 bases from V and 5 bases from J, leaving 8 bases between. Germline loops: CDR1 SGHRS, CDR2 YFSETQ. CDR3 bases: TGCGCCAGCAGCTTGGGGGTAAGGGAGACCCAGTACTTC. The encoded protein is CASSLGVRETQYF.

This clone was seen a single time. This chain uses TRBV5-1 with TRBJ2-3; 9 positions match TRBD2. The ends lost 0 bases at V and 5 bases at J; junction bases unmatched: 10. This CDR3 is built from 17 residues. The germline V gene encodes CDR1 SGHRS and CDR2 YFSETQ. Written as DNA, the CDR3 is TGCGCCAGCAGCTTGGTAGCTAGCGGGGTTGGTGGAGATACGCAGTATTTT. Its protein product is CASSLVASGVGGDTQYF.

The V call is TRBV4-2, the J call TRBJ1-5, with 9 bases aligning to TRBD1. CDR3 size: 21 residues. J lost 0 bases, V lost 1 base, and 16 bases had no gene match. CDR1 is LGHNA, CDR2 YNFKEQ, per germline. CDR3 region: CASSQVLGGQGQLYSNQPQHF. CDR3 nucleotide sequence: TGTGCCAGCAGCCAAGTTCTTGGGGGACAGGGACAACTCTATAGCAATCAGCCCCAGCATTTT.

The CDR3 reads CASSPVQGAFEKLFF. The CDR3 DNA sequence: TGTGCCAGCTCACCCGTACAGGGGGCGTTTGAAAAACTGTTTTTT. This sequence joins TRBV18 and TRBJ1-4; 9 bases agree with TRBD1. The CDR3 is 15 amino acids. V dropped 3 bases and J dropped 7; count of bases not matched to a gene: 6. Germline CDR1 KGHSH, CDR2 LQKENI.

The chain couples TRBV4-2 to TRBJ2-7; no clear D. Germline values: CDR1 LGHNA, CDR2 YNFKEQ. V was pared by 4 bases and J by 6 bases, with 13 bases between. This CDR3 is 13 amino acids long. CDR3 coding DNA: TGTGCCAGCAGCCCCCAAGGGCAAAGCGAGCAGTACTTC. This codes for CASSPQGQSEQYF.

V is TRBV6-6 and J is TRBJ2-1; D might be TRBD1 or TRBD2, each matching 5 bases. Trimming left V 3 bases short and J 0 bases short, with 12 bases between. The CDR3 totals 16 residues. Germline V gene sequence: CDR1 MNHNY, CDR2 SVGAGI (reference sequence). The CDR3 region is CASSYPLGDSYNEQFF. CDR3 in DNA: TGTGCCAGCAGTTATCCCTTGGGGGACTCCTACAATGAGCAGTTCTTC.